A selection of T cell receptor beta chains follows, all from one sample in a study of blood T cells in healthy people across ages. TCRdb reprocessed the 5' RACE reads with MiXCR, giving one entry per CDR3 protein. The table lists 1 million or so distinct CDR3 sequences, around 45% of them singletons, with about 19% in the top ten. The sample was blood. Every receptor here comes from a woman aged 55-69 years in good health. The CDR3 runs from the conserved cysteine through the conserved F or W. Fields, in order: D gene, V gene, J gene, clone size, CDR3 length, CDR3 DNA, CDR3 protein. The D gene is left open where the match is weak. Clone size is shown for a subset of rows, as once, few, many or a class of expanded clone.

d_gene: .; v_gene: TRBV25-1; j_gene: TRBJ2-1; abundance: few; len: 10; CDR3nt: TGTGCCAGCAGTGATTATGAGCAGTTCTTC; CDR3aa: CASSDYEQFF
d_gene: TRBD1; v_gene: TRBV18; j_gene: TRBJ2-6; abundance: few; len: 19; CDR3nt: TGTGCCAGCTCACCTCTACAGTTGGGACAGATCTCTGGGGCCAACGTCCTGACTTTC; CDR3aa: CASSPLQLGQISGANVLTF
d_gene: TRBD1; v_gene: TRBV29-1; j_gene: TRBJ2-6; abundance: few; len: 15; CDR3nt: TGCAGCGTAACACAGGGGGCGGTTGGGGCCAACGTCCTGACTTTC; CDR3aa: CSVTQGAVGANVLTF
d_gene: TRBD2; v_gene: TRBV20-1; j_gene: TRBJ2-3; abundance: few; len: 18; CDR3nt: TGCAGTGCTAGAGATCGGGGGACTAGCGGGAGGTACACAGATACGCAGTATTTT; CDR3aa: CSARDRGTSGRYTDTQYF
d_gene: .; v_gene: TRBV6-5; j_gene: TRBJ2-1; abundance: .; len: 15; CDR3nt: TGTGCCAGCAGTTACTCTGGAGTGCCGCACAATGAGCAGTTCTTC; CDR3aa: CASSYSGVPHNEQFF
d_gene: TRBD1; v_gene: TRBV10-3; j_gene: TRBJ2-1; abundance: few; len: 16; CDR3nt: TGTGCCATCAGTGAGTTACCGGGACAGGCAGGAGGTGAGCAGTTCTTC; CDR3aa: CAISELPGQAGGEQFF
d_gene: .; v_gene: TRBV5-1; j_gene: TRBJ1-4; abundance: .; len: 15; CDR3nt: TGCGCCACCAAAACGGGCCATTCAACTAGTGAAAAACTGTTTTTT; CDR3aa: CATKTGHSTSEKLFF
d_gene: .; v_gene: TRBV12-5; j_gene: TRBJ2-3; abundance: few; len: 13; CDR3nt: TGTGCCACCGGGGTGCCTTTGGGGGATACGCAGTATTTT; CDR3aa: CATGVPLGDTQYF
d_gene: TRBD1; v_gene: TRBV6-6; j_gene: TRBJ2-5; abundance: few; len: 16; CDR3nt: TGTGCCAGCAGTTACCCAACCGGGACAGAACAAGAGACCCAGTACTTC; CDR3aa: CASSYPTGTEQETQYF
d_gene: TRBD2; v_gene: TRBV5-4; j_gene: TRBJ2-3; abundance: .; len: 18; CDR3nt: TGTGCCAGCAGCTTTCGGACTAGCGGGGGCGGGAGGGCAGATACGCAGTATTTT; CDR3aa: CASSFRTSGGGRADTQYF
d_gene: .; v_gene: TRBV9; j_gene: TRBJ1-2; abundance: .; len: 16; CDR3nt: TGTGCCAGCAGCGTAGGGGCCGCCGCGGACCTCTATGGCTACACCTTC; CDR3aa: CASSVGAAADLYGYTF
d_gene: .; v_gene: TRBV6-4; j_gene: TRBJ2-5; abundance: .; len: 15; CDR3nt: TGTGCCAGCAGCCGATTACTAGCACCAAAAGAGACCCAGTACTTC; CDR3aa: CASSRLLAPKETQYF
d_gene: .; v_gene: TRBV4-1; j_gene: TRBJ1-1; abundance: few; len: 15; CDR3nt: TGCGCCAGCAGCCGCGAACAGGGATCGGGCACTGAAGCTTTCTTT; CDR3aa: CASSREQGSGTEAFF
d_gene: .; v_gene: TRBV11-1; j_gene: TRBJ1-2; abundance: many; len: 14; CDR3nt: TGTGCCAGCAGCTCGCCGAACAGGGTCTCTGGCTACACCTTC; CDR3aa: CASSSPNRVSGYTF
d_gene: TRBD1; v_gene: TRBV27; j_gene: TRBJ2-1; abundance: few; len: 15; CDR3nt: TGTGCCAGCAGCCTAGGACAGGGACGATACAATGAGCAGTTCTTC; CDR3aa: CASSLGQGRYNEQFF
d_gene: TRBD1; v_gene: TRBV20-1; j_gene: TRBJ2-7; abundance: many; len: 13; CDR3nt: TGCAGTGCTAGAGGGGACAGTAACTACGAGCAGTACTTC; CDR3aa: CSARGDSNYEQYF
d_gene: .; v_gene: TRBV3-1; j_gene: TRBJ2-7; abundance: few; len: 15; CDR3nt: TGTGCCAGCAGCCAAGATAGTCGAGAAGTTAAAAAGCAGTACTTC; CDR3aa: CASSQDSREVKKQYF
d_gene: .; v_gene: TRBV7-3; j_gene: TRBJ2-3; abundance: .; len: 15; CDR3nt: TGTGCCAGCAGCTTAACGTTAGGGGGGGGGGATACGCAGTATTTT; CDR3aa: CASSLTLGGGDTQYF
d_gene: TRBD1; v_gene: TRBV9; j_gene: TRBJ1-2; abundance: few; len: 16; CDR3nt: TGTGCCAGCAGCGTAGGGTCGACAGGGAGAGACTATGGCTACACCTTC; CDR3aa: CASSVGSTGRDYGYTF
d_gene: TRBD1; v_gene: TRBV10-1; j_gene: TRBJ2-1; abundance: .; len: 14; CDR3nt: TGCGCCAGCAGAAAGGACAGGGGGTTCGATGAGCAGTTCTTC; CDR3aa: CASRKDRGFDEQFF
d_gene: .; v_gene: TRBV21-1; j_gene: TRBJ1-6; abundance: .; len: 16; CDR3nt: TGTGCCAGCAGGGATTTACAGGGGGCTAGGAATTCACCCCTCCACTTT; CDR3aa: CASRDLQGARNSPLHF
d_gene: .; v_gene: TRBV5-1; j_gene: TRBJ2-5; abundance: few; len: 15; CDR3nt: TGCGCCAGCAGCTTGGCCTGGGGGGCGGGAGAGACCCAGTACTTC; CDR3aa: CASSLAWGAGETQYF
d_gene: .; v_gene: TRBV29-1; j_gene: TRBJ2-7; abundance: .; len: 12; CDR3nt: TGCAGCGTTGGGCGAGGGGAAGACGAGCAGTACTTC; CDR3aa: CSVGRGEDEQYF
d_gene: TRBD1; v_gene: TRBV20-1; j_gene: TRBJ1-1; abundance: few; len: 16; CDR3nt: TGCAGTGCTTTAGCAGGACAGGGAGGAGTGAACACTGAAGCTTTCTTT; CDR3aa: CSALAGQGGVNTEAFF
d_gene: .; v_gene: TRBV24-1; j_gene: TRBJ2-6; abundance: few; len: 13; CDR3nt: TGTGCCACCCGGGGCTCTGGGGCCAACGTCCTGACTTTC; CDR3aa: CATRGSGANVLTF
d_gene: TRBD1; v_gene: TRBV29-1; j_gene: TRBJ2-1; abundance: few; len: 15; CDR3nt: TGCAGCGTTGTTAGGGGGACAGGGGGCTTTAATGAGCAGTTCTTC; CDR3aa: CSVVRGTGGFNEQFF
d_gene: TRBD1; v_gene: TRBV20-1; j_gene: TRBJ2-1; abundance: .; len: 14; CDR3nt: TGCAGTGCTCCAGGACAGGGTAGAGACAATGAGCAGTTCTTC; CDR3aa: CSAPGQGRDNEQFF
d_gene: TRBD1; v_gene: TRBV27; j_gene: TRBJ1-6; abundance: .; len: 14; CDR3nt: TGTGCCAGCAGTGCTGACAGGGGTCGATCACCCCTCCACTTT; CDR3aa: CASSADRGRSPLHF
d_gene: TRBD2; v_gene: TRBV20-1; j_gene: TRBJ2-5; abundance: few; len: 18; CDR3nt: TGCAGTGCTAGCCTCCGGTCGGCGGGAGGGCCGGTACAGGAGACCCAGTACTTC; CDR3aa: CSASLRSAGGPVQETQYF
d_gene: TRBD1; v_gene: TRBV20-1; j_gene: TRBJ2-5; abundance: .; len: 10; CDR3nt: TGCAGTGCTAGTTTGGGACAGCAGTACTTC; CDR3aa: CSASLGQQYF
d_gene: TRBD1; v_gene: TRBV11-1; j_gene: TRBJ2-1; abundance: .; len: 15; CDR3nt: TGTGCCAGCAGCTTAAGGCCCGATAGAGGGGGCGGACAGTTCTTC; CDR3aa: CASSLRPDRGGGQFF
d_gene: .; v_gene: TRBV28; j_gene: TRBJ1-5; abundance: few; len: 15; CDR3nt: TGTGCCAGCAGTTTAGTTCGGTTGAGCAATCAGCCCCAGCATTTT; CDR3aa: CASSLVRLSNQPQHF
d_gene: TRBD1; v_gene: TRBV5-6; j_gene: TRBJ2-6; abundance: few; len: 20; CDR3nt: TGTGCCAGCAGCTACTTAAGCCTCCGGGACAGTTCATCTGGGGCCAACGTCCTGACTTTC; CDR3aa: CASSYLSLRDSSSGANVLTF
d_gene: .; v_gene: TRBV20-1; j_gene: TRBJ2-1; abundance: .; len: 15; CDR3nt: TGCAGTGCGAGCTCGGGGGGCGGAGCCTTCAATGAGCAGTTCTTC; CDR3aa: CSASSGGGAFNEQFF
d_gene: .; v_gene: TRBV10-1; j_gene: TRBJ1-2; abundance: .; len: 14; CDR3nt: TGCGCCAGCAGTCCTAGCCCGGAGAACTATGGCTACACCTTC; CDR3aa: CASSPSPENYGYTF
d_gene: .; v_gene: TRBV20-1; j_gene: TRBJ2-2; abundance: few; len: 15; CDR3nt: TGCAGTGCTAGAGATTCGGCTAGCGCTGCCGGGGAGCTGTTTTTT; CDR3aa: CSARDSASAAGELFF
d_gene: TRBD2; v_gene: TRBV20-1; j_gene: TRBJ2-1; abundance: .; len: 14; CDR3nt: TGCAGTACCTCCGGGACTAGCGGGAGGGGTGAGGAGTTCTTC; CDR3aa: CSTSGTSGRGEEFF
d_gene: .; v_gene: TRBV19; j_gene: TRBJ2-1; abundance: .; len: 16; CDR3nt: TGTGCCAGTAGTATAACAGGGGGGGGCTCCTACAATGAGCAGTTCTTC; CDR3aa: CASSITGGGSYNEQFF
d_gene: .; v_gene: TRBV11-2; j_gene: TRBJ2-7; abundance: .; len: 11; CDR3nt: TGTGCCAGCAGCTTAGGACAGAAACAGTACTTC; CDR3aa: CASSLGQKQYF
d_gene: .; v_gene: TRBV29-1; j_gene: TRBJ2-7; abundance: few; len: 12; CDR3nt: TGCAGCGTTGAAGGGAGCCAGTACGAGCAGTACTTC; CDR3aa: CSVEGSQYEQYF
d_gene: .; v_gene: TRBV10-3; j_gene: TRBJ2-3; abundance: .; len: 15; CDR3nt: TGTGCCATCAGTGGAACACAGACTAGTACAGATACGCAGTATTTT; CDR3aa: CAISGTQTSTDTQYF
d_gene: TRBD2; v_gene: TRBV20-1; j_gene: TRBJ2-1; abundance: once; len: 15; CDR3nt: TGCAGTGCTAGGTTAAGCGGGAGGGCCTACAATGAGCAGTTCTTC; CDR3aa: CSARLSGRAYNEQFF
d_gene: TRBD2; v_gene: TRBV7-9; j_gene: TRBJ2-1; abundance: .; len: 17; CDR3nt: TGTGCCAGCAGCTTATTCGGCGGGGGGTCGTCCTACAATGAGCAGTTCTTC; CDR3aa: CASSLFGGGSSYNEQFF
d_gene: TRBD1; v_gene: TRBV7-9; j_gene: TRBJ1-6; abundance: once; len: 14; CDR3nt: TGTGCCAGCAGCCGCGCAGGGGGCGGTTCACCCCTCCACTTT; CDR3aa: CASSRAGGGSPLHF
d_gene: .; v_gene: TRBV5-1; j_gene: TRBJ2-3; abundance: .; len: 13; CDR3nt: TGCGCCAGCAGCTCGTATGGGGCAGATACGCAGTATTTT; CDR3aa: CASSSYGADTQYF
d_gene: TRBD2; v_gene: TRBV11-2; j_gene: TRBJ2-7; abundance: few; len: 15; CDR3nt: TGTGCCAGCAGCTTAGATCTAGCGGGGACCTACGAGCAGTACTTC; CDR3aa: CASSLDLAGTYEQYF
d_gene: TRBD2; v_gene: TRBV12-3/TRBV12-4; j_gene: TRBJ2-7; abundance: .; len: 16; CDR3nt: TGTGCCAGCAGTTTTGGGGCGGGAGCTCCCCTCTACGAGCAGTACTTC; CDR3aa: CASSFGAGAPLYEQYF
d_gene: .; v_gene: TRBV2; j_gene: TRBJ2-7; abundance: .; len: 12; CDR3nt: TGTGCCAGCAATGACGGCGCCTACGAGCAGTACTTC; CDR3aa: CASNDGAYEQYF
d_gene: .; v_gene: TRBV20-1; j_gene: TRBJ2-7; abundance: .; len: 14; CDR3nt: TGCAGTGCTGGATCAGGGAGATCTCGCTACGAGCAGTACTTC; CDR3aa: CSAGSGRSRYEQYF
d_gene: .; v_gene: TRBV3-1; j_gene: TRBJ2-1; abundance: few; len: 15; CDR3nt: TGTGCCAGCAGCCAGGGACTTAACTCCTACAATGAGCAGTTCTTC; CDR3aa: CASSQGLNSYNEQFF
d_gene: .; v_gene: TRBV6-2/TRBV6-3; j_gene: TRBJ1-2; abundance: many; len: 15; CDR3nt: TGTGCCAGTAAAAGCGCCCGGGCCTTCTACTTAGGCTACACCTTC; CDR3aa: CASKSARAFYLGYTF
d_gene: .; v_gene: TRBV5-4; j_gene: TRBJ2-1; abundance: once; len: 13; CDR3nt: TGTGCCAGCGGACCATGGGGCTACAATGAGCAGTTCTTC; CDR3aa: CASGPWGYNEQFF
d_gene: .; v_gene: TRBV7-9; j_gene: TRBJ2-5; abundance: few; len: 13; CDR3nt: TGTGCCAGCATCTCACAGGGTGAAGAGACCCAGTACTTC; CDR3aa: CASISQGEETQYF
d_gene: .; v_gene: TRBV14; j_gene: TRBJ2-7; abundance: many; len: 15; CDR3nt: TGTGCCAGCAGCCAAGAAGTCGTGTTCGCCTACGAGCAGTACTTC; CDR3aa: CASSQEVVFAYEQYF
d_gene: .; v_gene: TRBV14; j_gene: TRBJ2-1; abundance: .; len: 17; CDR3nt: TGTGCCAGCAGCCATTATATTCGGAGTGTCGATTACAATGAGCAGTTCTTC; CDR3aa: CASSHYIRSVDYNEQFF
d_gene: .; v_gene: TRBV3-1; j_gene: TRBJ2-3; abundance: .; len: 13; CDR3nt: TGTGCCAGCAGCCAAGAAGGGGTGGCTACGCAGTATTTT; CDR3aa: CASSQEGVATQYF
d_gene: .; v_gene: TRBV5-4; j_gene: TRBJ2-5; abundance: few; len: 15; CDR3nt: TGTGCCAGCAGCTTGGGGGGAGTAAGGCAAGAGACCCAGTACTTC; CDR3aa: CASSLGGVRQETQYF
d_gene: .; v_gene: TRBV28; j_gene: TRBJ2-3; abundance: .; len: 15; CDR3nt: TGTGCCAGCAGCCGTGTCAGCCTGAGCACAGATACGCAGTATTTT; CDR3aa: CASSRVSLSTDTQYF